This T cell receptor beta chain was found in a study of blood T cell repertoires in COVID-19. The wider study: PBMCs, B-cell-depleted T cells, or T cells were the source of the cDNA or gDNA that made up the material.

The table came from immunoSEQ multiplex PCR; TCRdb's copy has only in-frame clones and leaves some out. The repertoire has 45,000 or so clones, approximately 80% of them found once; the top ten carry over 12%. CDR3 length equals 15 residues. CDR1 is LNHDA, CDR2 SQIVND, per germline (reference sequence). V lost 0 bases, J lost 5 bases, and 13 bases lay in between. This clonotype originated in a human donor in a cohort sampled during active COVID-19. This chain connects TRBV19 to TRBJ1-1, with a possible D match to TRBD1 (6 bases). Sequenced: peripheral blood. The CDR3 spells CASSIDRQVWTEAFF. CDR3 sequence (DNA): TGTGCCAGTAGTATAGATCGACAGGTTTGGACTGAAGCTTTCTTT.